This TCR beta chain comes out of a study of blood T cell repertoires in COVID-19. Assay: immunoSEQ multiplex PCR; the TCRdb copy retains only in-frame clones and omits some. The data contain 400,000 to 450,000 clones, approximately 92% of them singletons. This CDR3 comprises 17 residues. Germline V lookup: CDR1 MDHEN, CDR2 SYDVKM. V lost 6 bases to trimming and J lost 7 bases; unmatched junction nucleotides: 14. Researchers sorted participants into cohorts using their self-reported clinical history. The TCR originated in a man aged 30 to 39 who had recovered from COVID-19. V and J are TRBV28 and TRBJ1-6; TRBD1 agrees at 8 bases. Sequencing was done on a sample of PBMCs or T cells enriched from blood (not recorded which). The CDR3 sequence is CASSQDRAGLLNSPLHF. CDR3 bases: TGTGCCAGCAGCCAGGACAGGGCCGGCCTTCTCAATTCACCCCTCCACTTT.